The next 13 T cell receptor beta chains were all read from a single sample in a study of cytomegalovirus exposure and HLA in healthy donors. TCRdb's table, derived via immunoSEQ multiplex PCR, lists solely in-frame clones and lacks some. The repertoire holds roughly 140,000 clones, with approximately 89% as singletons. Sequencing used PBMCs. The receptors come from a man aged 18 to 30 in good health and CMV-seronegative.

The chain joins TRBV6-5 to TRBJ1-1, with D tentatively TRBD1 (5 bases). CDR1 is MNHEY and CDR2 is SVGAGI in the germline V gene. Trimming took off 0 bases at V and 4 bases at J, with 9 bases between the two ends. The CDR3 extends over 14 amino acids. DNA of the CDR3: TGTGCCAGCAGTTACTCGAAAGGGGTCACTGAAGCTTTCTTT. Its protein product is CASSYSKGVTEAFF.

The chain recombines TRBV2 with TRBJ2-5; possible D gene TRBD1, 6 bases. From germline, CDR1 is SNHLY and CDR2 FYNNEI. This CDR3 is 16 amino acids long. The V and J ends lost 5 bases and 5 bases respectively, with 21 bases between them. The CDR3 is CASSKQPDRGGETQYF. As DNA, the CDR3 is TGTGCCAGCAGTAAGCAACCGGACAGAGGAGGCGAGACCCAGTACTTC.

This clone has only one observation. In DNA, the CDR3 is TGTGCCAGCAGTCGCCCGGGACAGGGGCACACCGGGGAGCTGTTTTTT. Its translation is CASSRPGQGHTGELFF. This chain joins TRBV2 and TRBJ2-2, with TRBD1 matching over 10 bases. The CDR3 runs to 16 residues. The germline V gene encodes CDR1 SNHLY and CDR2 FYNNEI. The trim removed 5 bases at V and 3 bases at J, leaving 6 bases unmatched.

V and J are TRBV2 and TRBJ2-7; 8 bases are a match to TRBD2. The V segment lost 5 bases and the J segment 5 bases; nucleotides outside the gene matches: 11. This CDR3 spans 15 amino acids. Germline V gene sequence: CDR1 SNHLY, CDR2 FYNNEI. The CDR3 sequence is CASSPGGALVNEQYF. DNA of the CDR3: TGTGCCAGCAGTCCCGGGGGGGCCCTGGTAAACGAGCAGTACTTC.

The V gene is TRBV9, the J gene TRBJ2-3; D may be TRBD1 (5 bases). V lost 5 bases, J lost 2 bases, and 12 bases lay in between. Germline V gene data show CDR1 as SGDLS and CDR2 as YYNGEE. The CDR3 loop spans 14 amino acids. DNA for the CDR3: TGTGCCAGCAGTGTAACGGACAACACAGATACGCAGTATTTT. This sequence encodes CASSVTDNTDTQYF.

The CDR3, as DNA: TGTGCCAGCAGTTACTCGCTCGGGATAAGGAATGAAAAACTGTTTTTT. Its protein is CASSYSLGIRNEKLFF. The V gene is TRBV6-5, the J gene TRBJ1-4; D remains unclear. The V end lost 0 bases, the J end lost 5 bases, and 13 bases lay between the germline ends. This CDR3 region has 16 residues. Germline V gene lookup returns CDR1 MNHEY and CDR2 SVGAGI.

The CDR3 nucleotides read TGTGCCAGCAGCGAACCGACAGAAAATGAGCAGTTCTTC. Amino acids: CASSEPTENEQFF. The chain employs TRBV11-3 and TRBJ2-1; possible D gene TRBD1, 5 bases. The germline V and J ends were trimmed by 5 bases and 7 bases, with 12 bases remaining between them. Germline V lookup: CDR1 SGHNT, CDR2 YENEEA. The CDR3 extends over 13 amino acids.

The chain links TRBV4-1 to TRBJ1-2; 10 nucleotides match TRBD1. Per germline, CDR1 MGHRA and CDR2 YSYEKL. The CDR3 covers 15 residues. V trimming: 5 bases; J trimming: 6 bases; junction bases outside the gene matches: 9. The CDR3 DNA reads as TGCGCCAGCAGCTTGGGGGACAGGGGCTCCGATGGCTACACCTTC. It yields the protein CASSLGDRGSDGYTF.

This chain connects TRBV5-1 to TRBJ1-1, with 8 bases identical to TRBD1. In germline, CDR1 is SGHRS, CDR2 YFSETQ. Germline trimming cut 0 bases from V and 4 bases from J; bases unmatched to any gene: 5. The CDR3 extends over 15 amino acids. CDR3 in DNA: TGCGCCAGCAGCTTGGCCGACAGGGGAGGCACTGAAGCTTTCTTT. It encodes CASSLADRGGTEAFF.

The V call is TRBV18, the J call TRBJ2-3, with 10 bases that match TRBD2. V was clipped by 4 bases and J by 1 base; unmatched bases: 5. The CDR3 extends over 16 amino acids. Germline CDR1 reads KGHSH; CDR2 reads LQKENI. The CDR3, as DNA: TGTGCCAGCTCACAACCAGGACTAGCGGGCACAGATACGCAGTATTTT. It specifies CASSQPGLAGTDTQYF.

The gene calls are TRBV27 and TRBJ1-1; 7 positions agree with TRBD1. Germline loops: CDR1 MNHEY, CDR2 SMNVEV (reference sequence). The junction had 18 bases not matched to a gene; V was cut back by 5 bases and J by 0 bases. The CDR3 spans 19 residues. The CDR3 DNA reads as TGTGCCAGCAGTCTAAGATACCGGGACAGCCTACATATGAACACTGAAGCTTTCTTT. This codes for CASSLRYRDSLHMNTEAFF.

CDR3 region: CASSPGAKNIQYF. The CDR3 coding sequence is TGTGCCAGTTCACCAGGGGCCAAAAACATTCAGTACTTC. The chain combines TRBV19 with TRBJ2-4; tentative D call: TRBD1 (5 bases). CDR3 length equals 13 residues. V shed 8 bases and J shed 1 base, with 9 bases lying between them. Germline-derived CDR1 and CDR2 are LNHDA and SQIVND (reference sequence).

This clone was seen once. The chain employs TRBV6-6 and TRBJ1-2; the D gene is possibly TRBD1 (6 bases). This CDR3 is built from 15 residues. V lost 0 bases to trimming and J lost 11 bases, with 19 bases between them. Germline CDR1 MNHNY, CDR2 SVGAGI (reference sequence). CDR3 sequence: CASSYSTGRRLFYTF. For the CDR3, the DNA is TGTGCCAGCAGTTACTCGACAGGTCGCCGGCTATTTTACACCTTC.